Below, 25 T cell receptor beta chains from the same sample are listed, as sequenced in a study of breast tumors, draining lymph nodes, adjacent tissues. MiXCR, run by TCRdb on the multiplex PCR reads, gives a single entry per CDR3 protein. The sample yields approximately 210,000 distinct CDR3 sequences, 34% seen once. Axillary draining lymph nodes of breast cancer patients supplied the node samples. The sample comprised axillary lymph node tissue. The origin of the receptors is a female donor with breast cancer. Some clones in this sample may be carry-over from other donors' samples.

This clonotype was counted ten times or more. The rearrangement joins TRBV6-2 or TRBV6-3 to TRBJ1-2; TRBD1 is a possible D gene (6 bases). The CDR3 has 14 residues. Trimming removed 7 bases at V and 4 bases at J, with 16 bases between. CDR1 is MNHEY, CDR2 SVGEGT, per germline. CDR3 sequence (DNA): TGTGCCAGCAACCTACAGGGCCTAGGCTATGGCTACACCTTC. Encoded protein: CASNLQGLGYGYTF.

This clonotype was detected ten times or more. The chain uses TRBV12-5 and TRBJ2-1; 10 bases agree with TRBD1. CDR3 length: 17 residues. Looked up from germline, CDR1 is LGHNT and CDR2 is FRNRAP. J lost 0 bases, V lost 7 bases, and 9 bases had no gene match. CDR3 protein: CASALGQGTPSYNEQFF. CDR3 coding DNA: TGTGCTAGTGCCTTGGGACAGGGGACCCCCTCCTACAATGAGCAGTTCTTC.

This clonotype was seen repeatedly, ten times or more. The chain joins TRBV2 to TRBJ2-5; D possibly corresponds to TRBD1 (5 bases). Germline values: CDR1 SNHLY, CDR2 FYNNEI. With 4 bases removed from V and 1 base from J, the gap between germline ends came to 10 bases. CDR3 length: 14 residues. CDR3 in DNA: TGTGCCAGCAGTGTAACAAGGGGCCAAGAGACCCAGTACTTC. Translated, it gives CASSVTRGQETQYF.

In its sample, this clonotype was seen many times. The chain employs TRBV20-1 and TRBJ2-5; possible D gene TRBD2, 5 bases. This CDR3 has 14 residues. Between the trimmed V and J ends, which lost 6 bases and 5 bases, there was a span of 19 bases. CDR1 and CDR2 (germline): DFQATT, SNEGSKA (reference sequence). Here the CDR3 DNA reads TGCAGTGCCTACCGGACTCTCAGGTCGGAGACCCAGTACTTC. Protein: CSAYRTLRSETQYF.

Many counts were recorded for this clonotype. This chain joins TRBV10-3 and TRBJ2-5; 7 bases are a match to TRBD2. V shed 8 bases, J shed 4 bases, and the junction held 13 bases outside the gene matches. The CDR3 length is 15 residues. Germline V lookup: CDR1 ENHRY, CDR2 SYGVKD. This chain's CDR3 is CAIGDLGGSGETQYF. The CDR3 DNA follows: TGTGCCATCGGGGATCTGGGGGGGAGTGGAGAGACCCAGTACTTC.

This chain links TRBV20-1 with TRBJ2-3, with D unresolved. The CDR3 consists of 15 residues. Germline CDR1 DFQATT, CDR2 SNEGSKA (reference sequence). CDR3 DNA sequence: TGCATTGACCCTAGAGATCCCCCCGGCGCAGATACGCAGTATTTT. Its protein is CIDPRDPPGADTQYF.

This clonotype was seen repeatedly, ten times or more. This chain connects TRBV29-1 to TRBJ2-1; tentative D call: TRBD1 (5 bases). The V end was cut by 7 bases, the J end by 8 bases, with 18 bases between. Germline assignment: CDR1 SQVTM and CDR2 ANQGSEA. The length of the CDR3 is 13 residues. CDR3 bases: TGCAGCGGGACACTCCCCATAGGGGATGAGCAGTTCTTC. Protein sequence: CSGTLPIGDEQFF.

This clonotype was counted at least ten times. J is TRBJ2-7 and V is TRBV29-1; the D call may be TRBD1 or TRBD2 (5 bases each). V gave up 1 base and J gave up 3 bases, with 13 bases separating them. The germline gives CDR1 SQVTM, CDR2 ANQGSEA. CDR3 length equals 14 residues. CDR3 region: CSVEAGLEGYEQYF. The CDR3 DNA follows: TGCAGCGTTGAAGCGGGGCTAGAAGGCTACGAGCAGTACTTC.

At least ten counts were recorded for this clonotype. J is TRBJ2-5 and V is TRBV5-1, with a weak D call TRBD2 (5 bases). The CDR3 loop spans 15 amino acids. Germline CDR1 is SGHRS and CDR2 is YFSETQ. The V gene lost 0 bases and the J gene lost 3 bases, with 12 bases spanning the gap. The CDR3 DNA follows: TGCGCCAGCAGCTTGGCGGGGAACCCCGAAGAGACCCAGTACTTC. The encoded protein is CASSLAGNPEETQYF.

In the case of this clonotype: A much larger clone sits a single nucleotide away, making a read error possible. The chain combines TRBV14 with TRBJ2-7; possible D gene TRBD2, 5 bases. V was pared by 1 base and J by 7 bases, with 14 bases between. CDR1 is SGHDN, CDR2 FVKESK, per germline. This CDR3 is 14 amino acids long. DNA for the CDR3: TGTGCCAGCAGCCAAGTAGGAGGCTCGGGGGAGCAGTACTTC. Residues: CASSQVGGSGEQYF.

This clonotype was observed at least ten times. One end of the junction varies from germline; a read error may be responsible. V is TRBV7-7 and J is TRBJ2-5; 7 bases match TRBD2. Germline loops: CDR1 SSHAT, CDR2 FNYEAQ (reference sequence). The CDR3 loop spans 14 amino acids. The CDR3 loop reads CASSLGTNQETQYF. The CDR3 region has the DNA TGTGCTAGCAGCTTGGGGACTAACCAAGAGACCCAGTACTTC.

This clonotype has a handful of counts. The CDR3 reads CASSQDRASGKYNEQFF. The CDR3 DNA follows: TGTGCCAGCAGCCAAGATAGGGCTAGCGGGAAATACAATGAGCAGTTCTTC. The rearrangement links TRBV3-1 to TRBJ2-1, with 9 bases lining up with TRBD2. The V and J ends lost 0 bases and 4 bases, in that order; junction bases with no gene match: 7. The CDR3 sequence is 17 residues long. In germline, CDR1 is LGHDT, CDR2 YNNKEL (reference sequence).

This clonotype was observed at least ten times. This rearrangement joins TRBV20-1 to TRBJ1-4; D not resolved. V was pared by 6 bases and J by 0 bases, with 26 bases between. CDR3 size: 19 residues. CDR1 and CDR2 (germline): DFQATT, SNEGSKA (reference sequence). This chain's CDR3 is CSARRAGRPEWATNEKLFF. The CDR3 bases are TGCAGTGCCCGCCGCGCTGGACGCCCCGAATGGGCAACTAATGAAAAACTGTTTTTT.

Notes on this clonotype: A single base separates this from a much larger clone, so it may be a read error. Here the CDR3 DNA reads TGTGCCAGCAGCTTAGGACACCTGAACACTGAAGCTTTCTTT. This encodes CASSLGHLNTEAFF. The rearrangement links TRBV7-9 to TRBJ1-1; the D is unclear. The ends were cut back, 1 base at V and 0 bases at J, with 6 bases in the middle. The CDR3 is made up of 14 amino acids. Germline V CDR1 and CDR2: SEHNR, FQNEAQ (reference sequence).

The rearrangement uses TRBV7-3 and TRBJ2-2, with a possible D match to TRBD1 (6 bases). Germline CDR1 and CDR2: SGHTA and FQGTGA. V was pared by 5 bases and J by 6 bases, with 10 bases between. The CDR3 spans 13 residues. DNA for the CDR3: TGTGCCAGCAGCAACAGGGTCGCCGGGGAGCTGTTTTTT. Translation: CASSNRVAGELFF.

The V call is TRBV29-1, the J call TRBJ2-7, with 10 bases matching TRBD1. This CDR3 is 12 amino acids long. CDR1 is SQVTM and CDR2 is ANQGSEA in the germline V gene. V dropped 7 bases and J dropped 5; count of bases not matched to a gene: 5. DNA of the CDR3: TGCAGCGCCGGGACAGGGGAGGACGAGCAGTACTTC. It yields the protein CSAGTGEDEQYF.

This chain joins TRBV2 and TRBJ2-1; tentative D call: TRBD2 (5 bases). The CDR3 is 12 residues long. The V gene's germline CDR1 is SNHLY and CDR2 FYNNEI. Trimming pared 7 bases from V and 4 bases from J, leaving 8 bases between. This CDR3 reads CASTRGYNEQFF. CDR3 DNA sequence: TGTGCCAGCACTCGGGGATACAATGAGCAGTTCTTC.

This clonotype has just a few counts. This chain links TRBV10-1 with TRBJ1-4; D not certain. The germline gives CDR1 WNHNN, CDR2 SYGVQD (reference sequence). The V gene lost 0 bases and the J gene lost 5 bases, with 7 bases spanning the gap. The CDR3 is 14 amino acids. In nucleotides, the CDR3 is TGCGCCAGCAGTGAGTCCTCCGGGAATGAAAAACTGTTTTTT. This translates into CASSESSGNEKLFF.

This chain's CDR3 is CASRSGVKGYGYTF. CDR3 DNA: TGTGCCAGCAGGTCGGGGGTTAAGGGCTATGGCTACACCTTC. V and J are TRBV2 and TRBJ1-2, with a tentative D call TRBD1 (5 bases). Trimming removed 6 bases at V and 4 bases at J, with 15 bases between. The CDR3 is 14 amino acids. Germline V CDR1 and CDR2: SNHLY, FYNNEI.

The gene calls are TRBV2 and TRBJ2-7; the D gene is possibly TRBD1 (6 bases). The CDR3 contains 14 residues. Germline V gene sequence: CDR1 SNHLY, CDR2 FYNNEI. V lost 6 bases, J lost 0 bases, and 12 bases lay in between. The CDR3 loop is CASRDDRTSYEQYF. CDR3 in DNA: TGTGCCAGCAGGGACGACAGGACCTCCTACGAGCAGTACTTC. The variable domain in full, completed from reference TRBV2 and TRBJ2-7, reads EPEVTQTPSHQVTQMGQEVILRCVPISNHLYFYWYRQILGQKVEFLVSFYNNEISEKSEIFDDQFSVERPDGSNFTLKIRSTKLEDSAMYFCASRDDRTSYEQYFGPGTRLTVT.

As regards this clonotype: The junction shows a germline mismatch at one end, possibly a read error. The chain has TRBV11-2 and TRBJ2-7; D perhaps matches TRBD1 (5 bases). This CDR3 spans 12 amino acids. CDR1 SGHAT and CDR2 FQNNGV come from the germline V gene. DNA for the CDR3: TGTGCCACCAGCTTAGACAGCCTCGAGCAGTACTTC. It specifies CATSLDSLEQYF.

V gene TRBV5-5 combines with J gene TRBJ2-6, with a possible D match to TRBD2 (6 bases). V lost 2 bases to trimming and J lost 9 bases, with 12 bases between them. Per germline, CDR1 SGHKS and CDR2 YYEKEE (reference sequence). The CDR3 length is 14 residues. In DNA, the CDR3 is TGTGCCAGCAGCTTTTGGACGGGAGACAACGTCCTGACTTTC. Its translation is CASSFWTGDNVLTF.

The rearrangement joins TRBV6-1 to TRBJ2-7; D is possibly TRBD1 (5 bases). This CDR3 has 16 amino acids. Germline lookup yields CDR1 MNHNS and CDR2 SASEGT. Trimming stripped 0 bases from V and 1 base from J, with 13 bases between. This CDR3 is CASSEALQGWSYEQYF. The CDR3 region has the DNA TGTGCCAGCAGTGAAGCCCTGCAGGGATGGTCCTACGAGCAGTACTTC.

This clonotype was counted many times. The chain is built from TRBV18 and TRBJ1-3, with 7 bases fitting TRBD1. The CDR3 runs to 14 residues. The trim removed 1 base at V and 4 bases at J, leaving 1 base unmatched. Per germline, CDR1 KGHSH and CDR2 LQKENI. CDR3 protein: CASSPQGQGNTIYF. CDR3 DNA sequence: TGTGCCAGCTCACCACAGGGACAGGGAAACACCATATATTTT.

This clonotype was seen repeatedly, ten times or more. The chain combines TRBV3-1 with TRBJ2-5, with a tentative D call TRBD1 (5 bases). Looked up from germline, CDR1 is LGHDT and CDR2 is YNNKEL (reference sequence). This CDR3 is built from 16 residues. Deletions cut 2 bases from V and 2 bases from J, with 15 bases between. The CDR3 spells CASSQWGSEPQETQYF. The CDR3 nucleotides read TGTGCCAGCAGCCAATGGGGCTCAGAACCGCAAGAGACCCAGTACTTC.